This T cell receptor beta chain was obtained from a study of cytomegalovirus exposure and HLA in healthy donors. Regarding the study as a whole: The records held CMV serostatus as the only immune exposure information.

For this clone: Antigen specificity is unknown. A read error may produce the germline difference seen at one junction end.

The CDR3 extends over 12 amino acids. CDR1 and CDR2 (germline): SSHAT, FNYEAQ (reference sequence). This PCR relied on a set of 60 Vbeta primers and 13 Jbeta primers. The repertoire was sequenced with immunoSEQ multiplex PCR; TCRdb's copy has only in-frame clones and lacks some. Of more than 150,000 clones listed, about 79% are singletons. What was sequenced was PBMCs. This clonotype originated in a girl under 10 years old in good health and CMV-seropositive. The rearrangement uses TRBV7-7 and TRBJ2-2, with D hard to call. The CDR3 loop is CASSLDGGELFF. CDR3 bases: TGTGCTAGCAGCTTAGACGGGGGGGAGCTGTTTTTT.